Listed below are T cell receptor beta chains from one sample, sequenced in a study of blood T cell repertoires in COVID-19. Here immunoSEQ multiplex PCR was the method, and the copy in TCRdb shows in-frame clones only, minus some. The sample contains about 430,000 clones, about 88% of which appear only once. The sample comprised PBMCs or T cells enriched from blood (not recorded which). All receptors come from a woman aged 18-29 years who had been exposed to COVID-19. The CDR3 runs from the conserved cysteine through the conserved F or W. The order of the fields is CDR3 protein, CDR3 DNA, J gene, V gene, clone size, D gene. The D gene is left open where the match is weak. The size of a clone is reported for some rows only, either as once, few or many, or as a class for expanded clones.

CDR3: CASSPRRGFSGNTIYF; DNA: TGTGCCAGCAGCCCGAGGCGGGGGTTCTCTGGAAACACCATATATTTT; J: TRBJ1-3; V: TRBV7-9; size: -; D: -
CDR3: CASSPDGMLANYGYTF; DNA: TGTGCCAGCAGCCCGGACGGGATGCTGGCTAACTATGGCTACACCTTC; J: TRBJ1-2; V: TRBV7-9; size: -; D: -
CDR3: CASSLFEGHLNQDYGYTF; DNA: TGTGCCAGCAGTTTATTCGAGGGACACTTAAATCAGGACTATGGCTACACCTTC; J: TRBJ1-2; V: TRBV28; size: -; D: -
CDR3: CASSSWAHNEQFF; DNA: TGTGCCAGCAGCTCGTGGGCCCACAATGAGCAGTTCTTC; J: TRBJ2-1; V: TRBV13; size: once; D: -
CDR3: CASSPGTVSLGEKLFF; DNA: TGTGCCAGCAGTCCAGGGACAGTCTCCTTGGGGGAAAAACTGTTTTTT; J: TRBJ1-4; V: TRBV27; size: -; D: TRBD1
CDR3: CASMSGRLYEQYF; DNA: TGCGCCAGCATGTCCGGGAGATTGTACGAGCAGTACTTC; J: TRBJ2-7; V: TRBV10-2; size: once; D: -
CDR3: CASIPGTENSPLHF; DNA: TGTGCCAGCATCCCCGGGACAGAAAATTCACCCCTCCACTTT; J: TRBJ1-6; V: TRBV7-2; size: -; D: TRBD1
CDR3: CASSIVPDQPQHF; DNA: TGTGCCAGTAGTATTGTCCCGGATCAGCCCCAGCATTTT; J: TRBJ1-5; V: TRBV19; size: -; D: -
CDR3: CASSSGTGAYNEQFF; DNA: TGTGCCAGCAGTTCCGGGACAGGGGCCTACAATGAGCAGTTCTTC; J: TRBJ2-1; V: TRBV28; size: -; D: TRBD1
CDR3: CASSEYLTSGSTDTQYF; DNA: TGTGCCAGCAGTGAATACCTGACTAGCGGGTCCACAGATACGCAGTATTTT; J: TRBJ2-3; V: TRBV25-1; size: -; D: TRBD2
CDR3: CATSDPHTDYEQYF; DNA: TGTGCCACCAGTGATCCCCACACAGACTACGAGCAGTACTTC; J: TRBJ2-7; V: TRBV24-1; size: -; D: -
CDR3: CASSITYRVEQFF; DNA: TGTGCCAGCAGTATAACCTACAGGGTAGAGCAGTTCTTC; J: TRBJ2-1; V: TRBV28; size: -; D: -
CDR3: CASSLLQGATEAFF; DNA: TGTGCCAGCAGTTTATTGCAGGGGGCTACTGAAGCTTTCTTT; J: TRBJ1-1; V: TRBV28; size: once; D: TRBD1
CDR3: CAISPGHPPDEAFF; DNA: TGTGCCATCAGCCCGGGACATCCCCCGGATGAAGCTTTCTTT; J: TRBJ1-1; V: TRBV10-3; size: once; D: -
CDR3: CASSYTVNNYGYTF; DNA: TGTGCCAGCAGCTATACAGTTAATAACTATGGCTACACCTTC; J: TRBJ1-2; V: TRBV28; size: few; D: -
CDR3: CASSLRQSRGYGYTF; DNA: TGTGCCAGCAGCTTGCGGCAGTCTCGGGGATATGGCTACACCTTC; J: TRBJ1-2; V: TRBV5-8; size: -; D: -
CDR3: CSVAGQEHEFF; DNA: TGCAGCGTTGCGGGACAGGAACATGAGTTCTTC; J: TRBJ2-1; V: TRBV29-1; size: -; D: TRBD1
CDR3: CASSLLGQGAGGYTF; DNA: TGTGCCAGCAGCTTACTAGGACAGGGGGCGGGAGGCTACACCTTC; J: TRBJ1-2; V: TRBV7-2; size: -; D: TRBD1
CDR3: CASVGGQETQYF; DNA: TGTGCCAGCGTTGGGGGGCAAGAGACCCAGTACTTC; J: TRBJ2-5; V: TRBV28; size: -; D: -
CDR3: CATWGGDSPLHF; DNA: TGTGCCACCTGGGGCGGCGATTCACCCCTCCACTTT; J: TRBJ1-6; V: TRBV28; size: -; D: -
CDR3: CASSPYLVGQVNTEAFF; DNA: TGCGCCAGCAGCCCATACCTCGTTGGGCAGGTGAACACTGAAGCTTTCTTT; J: TRBJ1-1; V: TRBV4-3; size: -; D: -
CDR3: CASSLTLLGSGTDTQYF; DNA: TGCGCCAGCAGCTTGACTCTATTAGGGAGCGGCACAGATACGCAGTATTTT; J: TRBJ2-3; V: TRBV5-1; size: -; D: -
CDR3: CASSEGGTGGYEQYF; DNA: TGCGCCAGCAGTGAAGGGGGGACAGGGGGATACGAGCAGTACTTC; J: TRBJ2-7; V: TRBV4-1; size: -; D: TRBD1
CDR3: CASSLSLGVVQPQHF; DNA: TGTGCCAGCAGCTTATCGTTAGGGGTAGTGCAGCCCCAGCATTTT; J: TRBJ1-5; V: TRBV5-8; size: -; D: -
CDR3: CASSPTATNEKLFF; DNA: TGCGCCAGCAGCCCGACTGCAACTAATGAAAAACTGTTTTTT; J: TRBJ1-4; V: TRBV5-1; size: -; D: -
CDR3: CASSQARRDSPLHF; DNA: TGCGCCAGCAGCCAAGCCCGCAGGGATTCACCCCTCCACTTT; J: TRBJ1-6; V: TRBV4-3; size: once; D: -
CDR3: CAWSGSRVGGEQYF; DNA: TGTGCCTGGAGTGGTTCTCGGGTTGGTGGCGAGCAGTACTTC; J: TRBJ2-7; V: TRBV30; size: -; D: -
CDR3: CASSPPPGTGFAGELFF; DNA: TGTGCCAGTAGTCCCCCGCCGGGGACAGGGTTCGCCGGGGAGCTGTTTTTT; J: TRBJ2-2; V: TRBV19; size: -; D: TRBD1
CDR3: CASSLATGAEGYTF; DNA: TGCGCCAGCAGCTTGGCGACAGGGGCAGAGGGCTACACCTTC; J: TRBJ1-2; V: TRBV5-1; size: -; D: TRBD1
CDR3: CASSQGLPQETQYF; DNA: TGTGCCAGCAGCCAAGGGCTTCCCCAAGAGACCCAGTACTTC; J: TRBJ2-5; V: TRBV4-2; size: -; D: -
CDR3: CSGRRDNSYNEQFF; DNA: TGCAGCGGACGCCGGGACAATAGCTACAATGAGCAGTTCTTC; J: TRBJ2-1; V: TRBV29-1; size: -; D: -
CDR3: CASSFGRDYTVNEQFF; DNA: TGTGCCAGTAGTTTTGGCCGGGACTACACGGTCAATGAGCAGTTCTTC; J: TRBJ2-1; V: TRBV19; size: -; D: TRBD2
CDR3: CASSQDPGTVTQYF; DNA: TGTGCCAGCAGCCAAGACCCCGGGACAGTTACCCAGTACTTC; J: TRBJ2-5; V: TRBV3-1/TRBV3-2; size: few; D: TRBD1
CDR3: CASSPTSRYEQYF; DNA: TGTGCCAGCAGCCCAACGTCGCGGTACGAGCAGTACTTC; J: TRBJ2-7; V: TRBV7-2; size: -; D: -
CDR3: CASSHGTANTEAFF; DNA: TGTGCCAGCAGCCACGGGACAGCTAACACTGAAGCTTTCTTT; J: TRBJ1-1; V: TRBV3-1/TRBV3-2; size: -; D: TRBD1
CDR3: CASSQGTGGSGANVLTF; DNA: TGCGCCAGCAGCCAAGGGACAGGGGGCTCTGGGGCCAACGTCCTGACTTTC; J: TRBJ2-6; V: TRBV4-1; size: few; D: TRBD1
CDR3: CASSLRQSSTDTQYF; DNA: TGTGCCAGCAGCTTACGACAGAGTAGCACAGATACGCAGTATTTT; J: TRBJ2-3; V: TRBV5-4; size: -; D: -
CDR3: CASSQERVGGTEAFF; DNA: TGCGCCAGCAGCCAAGAACGCGTAGGGGGCACTGAAGCTTTCTTT; J: TRBJ1-1; V: TRBV4-3; size: -; D: -
CDR3: CASSYGLADVETQYF; DNA: TGTGCCAGCAGTTACGGACTAGCGGACGTAGAGACCCAGTACTTC; J: TRBJ2-5; V: TRBV6-2/TRBV6-3; size: -; D: TRBD2
CDR3: CSVDGLAGTPYNEQFF; DNA: TGCAGCGTTGATGGACTAGCGGGGACCCCCTACAATGAGCAGTTCTTC; J: TRBJ2-1; V: TRBV29-1; size: -; D: TRBD2
CDR3: CASSWGQINTEAFF; DNA: TGTGCCAGCAGTTGGGGACAGATAAACACTGAAGCTTTCTTT; J: TRBJ1-1; V: TRBV6-5; size: -; D: TRBD1
CDR3: CATRLGATEAFF; DNA: TGTGCCACGCGCCTGGGCGCCACTGAAGCTTTCTTT; J: TRBJ1-1; V: TRBV12-3/TRBV12-4; size: -; D: -
CDR3: CASSIDSGSSFYNEQFF; DNA: TGTGCCAGTAGTATCGACAGCGGGAGTAGTTTTTACAATGAGCAGTTCTTC; J: TRBJ2-1; V: TRBV19; size: once; D: TRBD2
CDR3: CASSLYGINYGYTF; DNA: TGTGCCAGCAGCTTATACGGGATTAACTATGGCTACACCTTC; J: TRBJ1-2; V: TRBV7-8; size: -; D: -
CDR3: CASRPCPHQTGLNTEAFF; DNA: TGCGCCAGCAGGCCCTGCCCTCACCAGACAGGCCTGAACACTGAAGCTTTCTTT; J: TRBJ1-1; V: TRBV23-1; size: -; D: -
CDR3: CASSIDWRSDATEAFF; DNA: TGTGCCAGTAGTATAGATTGGAGAAGCGACGCAACTGAAGCTTTCTTT; J: TRBJ1-1; V: TRBV19; size: -; D: -
CDR3: CASSLGLAYEQYF; DNA: TGTGCCAGCAGCTTAGGTCTAGCGTACGAGCAGTACTTC; J: TRBJ2-7; V: TRBV11-2; size: -; D: -
CDR3: CASSYSGQGLNGYTF; DNA: TGTGCCAGCAGTTACAGCGGACAGGGCTTAAACGGCTACACCTTC; J: TRBJ1-2; V: TRBV6-5; size: -; D: TRBD1
CDR3: CASRLRIKVDSPLHF; DNA: TGTGCCAGCAGGCTAAGAATTAAAGTGGATTCACCCCTCCACTTT; J: TRBJ1-6; V: TRBV6-5; size: -; D: -
CDR3: CASSASADTQYF; DNA: TGTGCCAGCAGTGCATCGGCAGATACGCAGTATTTT; J: TRBJ2-3; V: TRBV2; size: -; D: -
CDR3: CATSDVSGGLGEQYF; DNA: TGTGCCACCAGTGATGTTAGCGGGGGCTTGGGGGAGCAGTACTTC; J: TRBJ2-7; V: TRBV24-1; size: -; D: TRBD2
CDR3: CASSVSPSRDSPLHF; DNA: TGTGCCAGCAGCGTAAGCCCCTCCCGGGATTCACCCCTCCACTTT; J: TRBJ1-6; V: TRBV9; size: -; D: -
CDR3: CASSYAGTSGNEQFF; DNA: TGTGCCAGCAGCTACGCAGGGACTAGCGGAAATGAGCAGTTCTTC; J: TRBJ2-1; V: TRBV11-2; size: -; D: TRBD2
CDR3: CAWRSDTEAFF; DNA: TGTGCCTGGCGTTCGGACACTGAAGCTTTCTTT; J: TRBJ1-1; V: TRBV30; size: few; D: -
CDR3: CASSQDGTRTSAANVLTF; DNA: TGCGCCAGCAGCCAAGATGGGACACGGACTTCTGCGGCCAACGTCCTGACTTTC; J: TRBJ2-6; V: TRBV4-3; size: -; D: -